The entry below describes one T cell receptor (beta chain). These data come from a study of blood T cell repertoires in COVID-19. The repertoire was sequenced with immunoSEQ multiplex PCR; TCRdb's copy has only in-frame clones and lacks some. The profile shows around 260,000 clones, roughly nine tenths of them singletons. From germline, CDR1 is ENHRY and CDR2 SYGVKD. CDR3 length: 12 residues. V dropped 5 bases and J dropped 5 bases, with 9 bases sitting between them. The genes are TRBV10-3 and TRBJ2-5, with D possibly being TRBD1 (5 bases). The receptor's source is a man between 18 and 29 years old with active or convalescent COVID-19. The sequencing sample was made of peripheral blood. DNA for the CDR3: TGTGCCATCAGTAGCAGGGATGAGACCCAGTACTTC. Translating it yields CAISSRDETQYF.